Listed below are T cell receptor beta chains from one sample, sequenced in a study of T cell responses to AZD1222 COVID-19 vaccine. Generated by immunoSEQ multiplex PCR, the TCRdb table keeps only in-frame clones and is missing some. The repertoire has around 78,000 clones, 90% of them found once; the top ten carry 2.5% to 4%. This sample comprised peripheral blood, obtained 28 days after the second AZD1222 dose. Every receptor here comes from an adult who received the AZD1222 COVID-19 vaccine. Each CDR3 is given with its conserved first and last residue. D genes are given only for firm matches. Not every row has a clone size; where given, it reads once, few, many or a size class.

CDR3 DNA: TGTGCCAGCAGCTTTGATGTGGGCCGCGTGGGCTACACCTTC
CDR3 protein: CASSFDVGRVGYTF
clone size: NA
J gene: TRBJ1-2
V gene: TRBV5-4
D gene: NA

CDR3 DNA: TGCGCCAGCAGAAGGGTCCCCGCTAACTATGGCTACACCTTC
CDR3 protein: CASRRVPANYGYTF
clone size: NA
J gene: TRBJ1-2
V gene: TRBV4-1
D gene: NA

CDR3 DNA: TGTGCCAGCAGCTTATCTGTGGGCACTACCTACGAGCAGTACTTC
CDR3 protein: CASSLSVGTTYEQYF
clone size: NA
J gene: TRBJ2-7
V gene: TRBV7-2
D gene: NA

CDR3 DNA: TGCGCCAGCAAGGGGGATACCTACGAGCAGTACTTC
CDR3 protein: CASKGDTYEQYF
clone size: NA
J gene: TRBJ2-7
V gene: TRBV5-1
D gene: NA

CDR3 DNA: TGTGCCAGCAGAAGAGACAGGGGGGGTAAGGGCTACACCTTC
CDR3 protein: CASRRDRGGKGYTF
clone size: NA
J gene: TRBJ1-2
V gene: TRBV6-5
D gene: TRBD1

CDR3 DNA: TGTGCCACCAGTGATGAGGCGGCCATTCAGTACTTC
CDR3 protein: CATSDEAAIQYF
clone size: NA
J gene: TRBJ2-4
V gene: TRBV24-1
D gene: NA

CDR3 DNA: TGTGCCAGCAGTTATAAAAAGGGAAAACTGTTTTTT
CDR3 protein: CASSYKKGKLFF
clone size: NA
J gene: TRBJ1-4
V gene: TRBV6-5
D gene: NA

CDR3 DNA: TGTGCCAGCAGTTCTCGGGGCAATGAGCAGTTCTTC
CDR3 protein: CASSSRGNEQFF
clone size: few
J gene: TRBJ2-1
V gene: TRBV12-3/TRBV12-4
D gene: NA

CDR3 DNA: TGTGCCAGCTGCGGGGCCACTGAAGCTTTCTTT
CDR3 protein: CASCGATEAFF
clone size: NA
J gene: TRBJ1-1
V gene: TRBV6-5
D gene: NA

CDR3 DNA: TGTGCCAGCAGCACCGGGGCCGCCAACACCATATATTTT
CDR3 protein: CASSTGAANTIYF
clone size: NA
J gene: TRBJ1-3
V gene: TRBV7-9
D gene: NA

CDR3 DNA: TGTGCCAGCAGTTACTACGTAGCGGGGGGTGGTGAGACCCAGTACTTC
CDR3 protein: CASSYYVAGGGETQYF
clone size: once
J gene: TRBJ2-5
V gene: TRBV6-5
D gene: TRBD2

CDR3 DNA: TGTGCCAGCAGCACCCCTGGCGGGCCTGGGGACGATGAGCAGTTCTTC
CDR3 protein: CASSTPGGPGDDEQFF
clone size: NA
J gene: TRBJ2-1
V gene: TRBV7-3
D gene: NA

CDR3 DNA: TGTGCCAGCAGTCGGACCGGGACTAGAGGTAGGAATGAGCAGTTCTTC
CDR3 protein: CASSRTGTRGRNEQFF
clone size: NA
J gene: TRBJ2-1
V gene: TRBV6-2/TRBV6-3
D gene: TRBD2

CDR3 DNA: TGTGCCTGGGGCCAGAACACTGAAGCTTTCTTT
CDR3 protein: CAWGQNTEAFF
clone size: NA
J gene: TRBJ1-1
V gene: TRBV30
D gene: NA

CDR3 DNA: TGTGCCAGCAGTTTGGGCGGAAGGGGACTTCTACAAGAGACCCAGTACTTC
CDR3 protein: CASSLGGRGLLQETQYF
clone size: NA
J gene: TRBJ2-5
V gene: TRBV6-2/TRBV6-3
D gene: NA

CDR3 DNA: TGTGCCACCAGGTCGGGGGGAGACCAGCCCCAGCATTTT
CDR3 protein: CATRSGGDQPQHF
clone size: NA
J gene: TRBJ1-5
V gene: TRBV12-3/TRBV12-4
D gene: NA

CDR3 DNA: TGTGCCAGCAGCTTTAGCGGGAGTGGGTACGTGACCCAGTACTTC
CDR3 protein: CASSFSGSGYVTQYF
clone size: NA
J gene: TRBJ2-5
V gene: TRBV7-2
D gene: TRBD2

CDR3 DNA: TGTGCCAGCAGCCCCCCCGGGGAGACCCAGTACTTC
CDR3 protein: CASSPPGETQYF
clone size: NA
J gene: TRBJ2-5
V gene: TRBV7-9
D gene: NA

CDR3 DNA: TGTGCCAGCTCACCACGGACAGGGGGCATGAACACTGAAGCTTTCTTT
CDR3 protein: CASSPRTGGMNTEAFF
clone size: NA
J gene: TRBJ1-1
V gene: TRBV18
D gene: TRBD1

CDR3 DNA: TGCGCCAGCAGCTTGTGGACAGGGAACACTGAAGCTTTCTTT
CDR3 protein: CASSLWTGNTEAFF
clone size: NA
J gene: TRBJ1-1
V gene: TRBV5-1
D gene: TRBD1

CDR3 DNA: TGTGCCAGCGGACGGGAGAAGTACAATGAGCAGTTCTTC
CDR3 protein: CASGREKYNEQFF
clone size: once
J gene: TRBJ2-1
V gene: TRBV7-2
D gene: NA

CDR3 DNA: TGTGCCAGTAGGAGAGCGGCGAACTCTGGAAACACCATATATTTT
CDR3 protein: CASRRAANSGNTIYF
clone size: NA
J gene: TRBJ1-3
V gene: TRBV19
D gene: NA

CDR3 DNA: TGTGCCAGCAGCTTATTGAGTGACGCAGATACGCAGTATTTT
CDR3 protein: CASSLLSDADTQYF
clone size: once
J gene: TRBJ2-3
V gene: TRBV7-2
D gene: NA

CDR3 DNA: TGCGCCAGCAGCCAAGAACCTCTAGCTTACTACGAGCAGTACTTC
CDR3 protein: CASSQEPLAYYEQYF
clone size: NA
J gene: TRBJ2-7
V gene: TRBV4-1
D gene: NA

CDR3 DNA: TGTGCCTGGAGGGGCCCTTGGACAGCAACTAATGAAAAACTGTTTTTT
CDR3 protein: CAWRGPWTATNEKLFF
clone size: NA
J gene: TRBJ1-4
V gene: TRBV30
D gene: NA

CDR3 DNA: TGTGCCAGCAGCTTGACAGGGACCACCTACGAGCAGTACTTC
CDR3 protein: CASSLTGTTYEQYF
clone size: once
J gene: TRBJ2-7
V gene: TRBV7-9
D gene: TRBD1

CDR3 DNA: TGTGCCACCAGTGACCCCGGACAGGGAGTTGCTCCTTATGGCTACACCTTC
CDR3 protein: CATSDPGQGVAPYGYTF
clone size: NA
J gene: TRBJ1-2
V gene: TRBV24-1
D gene: TRBD1

CDR3 DNA: TGTGCCAGCAGCGTAAGGTGGGACAGATTTTCACCCCTCCACTTT
CDR3 protein: CASSVRWDRFSPLHF
clone size: once
J gene: TRBJ1-6
V gene: TRBV9
D gene: TRBD1

CDR3 DNA: TGCGCCAGCAGCCAACCCGGCAGAAATGAAAAACTGTTTTTT
CDR3 protein: CASSQPGRNEKLFF
clone size: once
J gene: TRBJ1-4
V gene: TRBV4-3
D gene: NA

CDR3 DNA: TGTGCCAGCTCACCACCGGGACAGATTAGCAATCAGCCCCAGCATTTT
CDR3 protein: CASSPPGQISNQPQHF
clone size: NA
J gene: TRBJ1-5
V gene: TRBV18
D gene: TRBD1

CDR3 DNA: TGTGCCAGCAGTCCCCAAGACAGGGATTCTGATGAAGCTTTCTTT
CDR3 protein: CASSPQDRDSDEAFF
clone size: once
J gene: TRBJ1-1
V gene: TRBV6-2/TRBV6-3
D gene: TRBD1

CDR3 DNA: TGTGCCAGCACCGAGGACAGGGACCATGGCTACACCTTC
CDR3 protein: CASTEDRDHGYTF
clone size: NA
J gene: TRBJ1-2
V gene: TRBV7-9
D gene: TRBD1

CDR3 DNA: TGTGCCAGCAGCTTCCAGGGAGGAGAGCAGTACTTC
CDR3 protein: CASSFQGGEQYF
clone size: NA
J gene: TRBJ2-7
V gene: TRBV5-5
D gene: NA